This T cell receptor (beta chain) appears in the sequencing data of a study of control samples from healthy donors and cancer patients. The method was immunoSEQ multiplex PCR; TCRdb's version includes in-frame clones alone and lacks a portion of them. Altogether roughly 100,000 clones are present, about 90% being singletons, with the ten largest covering under 3%. This clone was seen only a few times. CDR3 length: 11 amino acids. Trimming stripped 11 bases from V and 1 base from J, with 8 bases between. Germline V gene data show CDR1 as ENHRY and CDR2 as SYGVKD. Sequenced: blood. The rearrangement joins TRBV10-3 to TRBJ1-2, with D uncertain. This clonotype originated in a woman aged 18-29 years in good health. The CDR3 DNA reads TGTGCCCACCTTATTAACTATGGCTACACCTTC. It codes for CAHLINYGYTF.